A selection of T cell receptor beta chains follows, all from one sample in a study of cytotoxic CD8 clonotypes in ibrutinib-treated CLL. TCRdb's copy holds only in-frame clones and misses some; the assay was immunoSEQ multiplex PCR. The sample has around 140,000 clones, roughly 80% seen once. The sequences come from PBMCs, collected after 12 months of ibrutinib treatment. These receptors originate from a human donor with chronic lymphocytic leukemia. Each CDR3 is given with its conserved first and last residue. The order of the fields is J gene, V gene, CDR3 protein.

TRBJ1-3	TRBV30	CAWSSGNSGNTIYF
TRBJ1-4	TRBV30	CAWSKGGSNEKLFF
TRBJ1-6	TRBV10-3	CAISESSGGSNSPLHF
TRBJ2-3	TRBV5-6	CAGGLAGADTQYF
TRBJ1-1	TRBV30	CAWSVQGTGVNTEAFF
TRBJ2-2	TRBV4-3	CASSPRGGGPFATGELFF
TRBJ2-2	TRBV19	CASSRTGEATGELFF
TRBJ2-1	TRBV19	CASRPPGGTYNEQFF
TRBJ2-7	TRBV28	CASSLGGALYYEQYF
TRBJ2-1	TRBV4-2	CASSQVNEQFF
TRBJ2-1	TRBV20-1	CSARIYNEQFF
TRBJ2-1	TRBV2	CASSVEHEQFF
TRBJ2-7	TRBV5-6	CASSGRDRGPYEQYF
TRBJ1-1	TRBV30	CAWSVFGTEAFF
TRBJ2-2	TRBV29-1	CSVPTSGSNTGELFF
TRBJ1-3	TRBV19	CASSIGTGFGNTIYF
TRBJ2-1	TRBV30	CAWFSLSGRDDNEQFF
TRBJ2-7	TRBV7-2	CASRMTGGSEQYF
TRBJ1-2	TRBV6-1	CASTSGQGRYGYTF
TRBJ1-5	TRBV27	CASSGTGNQPQHF
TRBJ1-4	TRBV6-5	CASRGGGEKLFF
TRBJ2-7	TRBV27	CASSLYRSSYEQYF
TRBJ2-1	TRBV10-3	CAIKGGGMDEQFF
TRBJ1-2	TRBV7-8	CASSLGQGYGYTF
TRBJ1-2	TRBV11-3	CASTSDSYGYTF
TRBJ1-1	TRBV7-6	CASSFTGLNTEAFF
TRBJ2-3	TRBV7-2	CASSLDKGTDTQYF
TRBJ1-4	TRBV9	CASSVAGTGGNEKLFF
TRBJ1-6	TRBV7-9	CASSLLGRNNSPLHF
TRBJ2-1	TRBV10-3	CAIRSGANEQFF
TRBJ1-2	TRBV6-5	CASSSQQGWGYTF
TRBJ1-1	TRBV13	CASSLAGGNTEAFF
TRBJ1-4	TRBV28	CASSPSGTGPEKLFF
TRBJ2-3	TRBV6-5	CASSSAGTTRPDTQYF